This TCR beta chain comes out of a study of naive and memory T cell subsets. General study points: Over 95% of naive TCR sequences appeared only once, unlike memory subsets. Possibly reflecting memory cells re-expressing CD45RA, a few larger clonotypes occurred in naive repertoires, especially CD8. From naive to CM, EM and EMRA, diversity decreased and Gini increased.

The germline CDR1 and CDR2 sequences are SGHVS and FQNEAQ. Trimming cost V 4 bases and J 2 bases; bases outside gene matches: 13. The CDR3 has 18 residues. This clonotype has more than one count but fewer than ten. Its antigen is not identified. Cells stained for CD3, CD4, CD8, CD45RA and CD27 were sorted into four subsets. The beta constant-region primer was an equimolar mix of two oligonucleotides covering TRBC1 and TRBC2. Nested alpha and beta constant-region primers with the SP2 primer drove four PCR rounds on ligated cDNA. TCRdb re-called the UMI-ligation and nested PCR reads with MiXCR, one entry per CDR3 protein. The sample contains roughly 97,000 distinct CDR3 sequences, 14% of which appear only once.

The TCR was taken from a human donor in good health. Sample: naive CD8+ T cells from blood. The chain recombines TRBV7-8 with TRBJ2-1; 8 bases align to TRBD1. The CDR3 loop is CASSSTGAPKKTYNEQFF. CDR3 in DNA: TGTGCCAGCAGCTCGACAGGGGCCCCTAAAAAAACCTACAATGAGCAGTTCTTC.